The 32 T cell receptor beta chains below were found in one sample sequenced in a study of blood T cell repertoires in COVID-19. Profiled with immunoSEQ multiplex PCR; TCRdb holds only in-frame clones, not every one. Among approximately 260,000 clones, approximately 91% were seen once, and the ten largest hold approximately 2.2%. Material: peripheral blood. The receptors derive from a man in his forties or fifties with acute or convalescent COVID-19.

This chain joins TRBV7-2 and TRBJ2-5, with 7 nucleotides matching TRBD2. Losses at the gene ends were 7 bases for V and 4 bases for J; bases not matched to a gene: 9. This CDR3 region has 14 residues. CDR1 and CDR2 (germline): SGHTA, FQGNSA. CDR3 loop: CASTPLQRGETQYF. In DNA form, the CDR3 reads TGTGCCAGCACCCCCCTCCAGCGGGGAGAGACCCAGTACTTC.

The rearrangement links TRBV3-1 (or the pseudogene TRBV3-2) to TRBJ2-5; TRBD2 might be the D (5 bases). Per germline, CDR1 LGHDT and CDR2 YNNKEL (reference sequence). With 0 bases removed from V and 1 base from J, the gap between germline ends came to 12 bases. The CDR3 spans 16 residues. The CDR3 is CASSQDIPSTQETQYF. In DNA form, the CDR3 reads TGTGCCAGCAGCCAAGATATCCCTAGCACCCAAGAGACCCAGTACTTC.

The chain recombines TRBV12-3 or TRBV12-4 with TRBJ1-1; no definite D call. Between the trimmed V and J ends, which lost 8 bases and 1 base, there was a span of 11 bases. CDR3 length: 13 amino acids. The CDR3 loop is CASLPAANTEAFF. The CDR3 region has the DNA TGTGCCAGCCTGCCGGCGGCGAACACTGAAGCTTTCTTT.

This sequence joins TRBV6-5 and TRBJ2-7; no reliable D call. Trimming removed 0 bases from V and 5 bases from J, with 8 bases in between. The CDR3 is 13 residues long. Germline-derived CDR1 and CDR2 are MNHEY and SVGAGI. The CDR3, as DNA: TGTGCCAGCAGTTACTCGGGCAGGCACGAGCAGTACTTC. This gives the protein CASSYSGRHEQYF.

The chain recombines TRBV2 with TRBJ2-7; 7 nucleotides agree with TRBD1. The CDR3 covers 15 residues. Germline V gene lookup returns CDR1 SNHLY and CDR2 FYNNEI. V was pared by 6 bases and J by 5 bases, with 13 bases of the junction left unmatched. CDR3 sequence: CASRPLTTGNHEQYF. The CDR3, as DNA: TGTGCCAGCAGGCCTCTCACGACAGGGAACCACGAGCAGTACTTC.

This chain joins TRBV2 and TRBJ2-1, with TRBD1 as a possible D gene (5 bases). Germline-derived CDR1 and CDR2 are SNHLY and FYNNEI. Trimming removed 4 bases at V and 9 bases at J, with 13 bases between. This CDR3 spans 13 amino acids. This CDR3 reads CASSGSGSGEQFF. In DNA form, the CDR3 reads TGTGCCAGCAGTGGGTCAGGGTCCGGTGAGCAGTTCTTC.

CDR3 loop: CASREGGRLNYGYTF. In nucleotides, the CDR3 is TGTGCCAGTAGAGAAGGGGGACGGTTGAACTATGGCTACACCTTC. The gene calls are TRBV19 and TRBJ1-2; D is perhaps TRBD1 (6 bases). Germline assignment: CDR1 LNHDA and CDR2 SQIVND (reference sequence). V was trimmed by 6 bases and J by 2 bases, leaving 16 bases between them. The CDR3 sequence is 15 residues long. Combining the CDR3 with reference TRBV19 and TRBJ1-2 gives the whole variable domain DGGITQSPKYLFRKEGQNVTLSCEQNLNHDAMYWYRQDPGQGLRLIYYSQIVNDFQKGDIAEGYSVSREKKESFPLTVTSAQKNPTAFYLCASREGGRLNYGYTFGSGTRLTVV.

The DNA for the CDR3 is TGTGCCAGCATCGGGACAGGGGTCCCTGAAGCTTTCTTT. Translated, it gives CASIGTGVPEAFF. This sequence joins TRBV6-4 and TRBJ1-1, with 10 positions matching TRBD1. Germline CDR1 reads MRHNA; CDR2 reads SNTAGT. Germline trimming cut 7 bases from V and 6 bases from J; bases unmatched to any gene: 5. This CDR3 comprises 13 residues.

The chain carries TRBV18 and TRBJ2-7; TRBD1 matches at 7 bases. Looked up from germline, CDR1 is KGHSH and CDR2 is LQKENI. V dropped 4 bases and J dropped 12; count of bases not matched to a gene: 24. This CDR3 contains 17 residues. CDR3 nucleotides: TGTGCCAGCTCACTAAAACTCCCGACTCTAGGGACAGAGAAATGGTACTTC. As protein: CASSLKLPTLGTEKWYF.

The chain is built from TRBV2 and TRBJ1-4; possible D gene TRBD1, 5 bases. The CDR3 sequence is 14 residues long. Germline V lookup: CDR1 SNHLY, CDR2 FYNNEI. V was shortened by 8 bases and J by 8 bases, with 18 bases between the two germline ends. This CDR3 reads CASEQGRVGEKLFF. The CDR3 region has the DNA TGTGCCAGCGAGCAAGGCAGGGTAGGGGAAAAACTGTTTTTT.

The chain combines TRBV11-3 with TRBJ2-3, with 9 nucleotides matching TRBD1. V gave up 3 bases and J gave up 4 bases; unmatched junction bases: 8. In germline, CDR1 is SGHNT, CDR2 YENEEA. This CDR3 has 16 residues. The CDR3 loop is CASSLNRGPGADTQYF. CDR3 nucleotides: TGTGCCAGCAGCTTGAACAGGGGGCCAGGGGCAGATACGCAGTATTTT.

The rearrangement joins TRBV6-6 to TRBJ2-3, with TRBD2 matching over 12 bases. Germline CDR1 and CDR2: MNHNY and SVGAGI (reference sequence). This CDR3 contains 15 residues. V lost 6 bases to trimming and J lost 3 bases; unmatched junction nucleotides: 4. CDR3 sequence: CASSPGTSGTDTQYF. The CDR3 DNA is TGTGCCAGCAGCCCCGGGACTAGCGGGACAGATACGCAGTATTTT.

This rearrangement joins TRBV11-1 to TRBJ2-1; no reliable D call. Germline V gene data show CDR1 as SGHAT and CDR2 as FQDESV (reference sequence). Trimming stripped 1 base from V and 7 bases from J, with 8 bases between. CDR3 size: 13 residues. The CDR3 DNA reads TGTGCCAGCAGCTTAGATCGAGTAAATGAGCAGTTCTTC. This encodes CASSLDRVNEQFF. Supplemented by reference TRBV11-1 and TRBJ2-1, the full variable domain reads EAEVAQSPRYKITEKSQAVAFWCDPISGHATLYWYRQILGQGPELLVQFQDESVVDDSQLPKDRFSAERLKGVDSTLKIQPAELGDSAMYLCASSLDRVNEQFFGPGTRLTVL.

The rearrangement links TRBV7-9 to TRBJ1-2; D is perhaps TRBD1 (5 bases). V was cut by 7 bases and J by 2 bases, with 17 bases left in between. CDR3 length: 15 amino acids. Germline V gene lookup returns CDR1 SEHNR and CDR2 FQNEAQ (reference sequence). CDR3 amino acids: CASTRSVGGNYGYTF. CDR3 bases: TGTGCCAGCACCAGATCCGTCGGGGGGAACTATGGCTACACCTTC.

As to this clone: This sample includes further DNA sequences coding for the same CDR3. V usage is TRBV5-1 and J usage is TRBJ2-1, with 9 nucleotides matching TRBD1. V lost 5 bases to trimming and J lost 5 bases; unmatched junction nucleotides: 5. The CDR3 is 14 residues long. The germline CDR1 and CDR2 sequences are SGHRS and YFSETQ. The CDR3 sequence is CASRPGTGNNEQFF. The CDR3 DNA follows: TGCGCCAGCAGACCCGGGACAGGGAACAATGAGCAGTTCTTC.

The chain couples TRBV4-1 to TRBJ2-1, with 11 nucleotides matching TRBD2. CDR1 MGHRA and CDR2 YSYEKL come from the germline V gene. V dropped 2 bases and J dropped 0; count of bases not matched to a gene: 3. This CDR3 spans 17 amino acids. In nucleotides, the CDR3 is TGCGCCAGCAGCCAAAAGACTAGCGGGACCTCCTACAATGAGCAGTTCTTC. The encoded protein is CASSQKTSGTSYNEQFF.

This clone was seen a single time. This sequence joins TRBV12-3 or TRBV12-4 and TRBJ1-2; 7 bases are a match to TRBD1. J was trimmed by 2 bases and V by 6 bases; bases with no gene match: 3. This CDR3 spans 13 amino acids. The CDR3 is CASSRQGNYGYTF. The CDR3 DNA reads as TGTGCCAGCAGCAGACAGGGAAACTATGGCTACACCTTC.

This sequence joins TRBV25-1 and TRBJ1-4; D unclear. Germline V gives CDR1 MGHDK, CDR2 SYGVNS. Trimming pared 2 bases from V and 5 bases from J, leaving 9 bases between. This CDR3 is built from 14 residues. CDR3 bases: TGTGCCAGCAGTGAACCCACTTCAAATGAAAAACTGTTTTTT. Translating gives CASSEPTSNEKLFF.

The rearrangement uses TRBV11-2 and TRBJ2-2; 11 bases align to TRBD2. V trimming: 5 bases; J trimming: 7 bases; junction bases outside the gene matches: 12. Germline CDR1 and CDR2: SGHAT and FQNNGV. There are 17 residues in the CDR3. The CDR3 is CASSLRGLAGGHGELFF. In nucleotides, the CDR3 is TGTGCCAGCAGCCTCCGGGGCCTAGCGGGGGGTCACGGGGAGCTGTTTTTT.

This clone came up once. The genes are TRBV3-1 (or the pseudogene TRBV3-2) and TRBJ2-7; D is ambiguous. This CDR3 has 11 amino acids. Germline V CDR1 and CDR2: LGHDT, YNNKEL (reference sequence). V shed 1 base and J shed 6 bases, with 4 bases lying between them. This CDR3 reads CASSQALEQYF. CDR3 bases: TGTGCCAGCAGCCAAGCCCTCGAGCAGTACTTC.

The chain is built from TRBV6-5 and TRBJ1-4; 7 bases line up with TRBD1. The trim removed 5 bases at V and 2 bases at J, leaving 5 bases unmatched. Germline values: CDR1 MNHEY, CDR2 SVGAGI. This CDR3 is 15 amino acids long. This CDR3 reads CASSPVTGTNEKLFF. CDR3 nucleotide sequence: TGTGCCAGCAGTCCGGTGACAGGGACTAATGAAAAACTGTTTTTT.

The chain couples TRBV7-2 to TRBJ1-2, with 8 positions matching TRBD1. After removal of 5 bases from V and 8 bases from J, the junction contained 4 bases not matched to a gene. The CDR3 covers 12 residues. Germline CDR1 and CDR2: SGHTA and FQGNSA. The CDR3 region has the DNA TGTGCCAGCAGCCCAGGGGGCCGGGGCTACACCTTC. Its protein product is CASSPGGRGYTF.

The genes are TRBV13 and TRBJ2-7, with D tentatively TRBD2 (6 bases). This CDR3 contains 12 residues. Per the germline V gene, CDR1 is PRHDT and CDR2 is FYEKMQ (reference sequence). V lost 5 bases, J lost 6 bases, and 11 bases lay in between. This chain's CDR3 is CASSQGGLEQYF. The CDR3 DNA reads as TGTGCCAGCAGCCAGGGAGGTCTCGAGCAGTACTTC. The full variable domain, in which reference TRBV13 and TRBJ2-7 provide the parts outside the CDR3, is AAGVIQSPRHLIKEKRETATLKCYPIPRHDTVYWYQQGPGQDPQFLISFYEKMQSDKGSIPDRFSAQQFSDYHSELNMSSLELGDSALYFCASSQGGLEQYFGPGTRLTVT.

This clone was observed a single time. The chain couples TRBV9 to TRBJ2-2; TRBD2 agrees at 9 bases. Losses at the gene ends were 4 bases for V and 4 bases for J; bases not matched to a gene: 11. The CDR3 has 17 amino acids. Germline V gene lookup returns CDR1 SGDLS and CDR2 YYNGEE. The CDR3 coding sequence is TGTGCCAGCAGCTCAGGGGTCCTAGCGGGGCCCACCGGGGAGCTGTTTTTT. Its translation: CASSSGVLAGPTGELFF. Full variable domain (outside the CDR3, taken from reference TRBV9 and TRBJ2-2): DSGVTQTPKHLITATGQRVTLRCSPRSGDLSVYWYQQSLDQGLQFLIQYYNGEERAKGNILERFSAQQFPDLHSELNLSSLELGDSALYFCASSSGVLAGPTGELFFGEGSRLTVL.

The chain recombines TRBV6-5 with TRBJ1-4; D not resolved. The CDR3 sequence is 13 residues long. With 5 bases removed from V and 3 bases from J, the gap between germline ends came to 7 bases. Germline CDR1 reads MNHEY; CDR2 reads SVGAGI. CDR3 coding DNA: TGTGCCAGCAGTACTCCGGCTAATGAAAAACTGTTTTTT. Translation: CASSTPANEKLFF.

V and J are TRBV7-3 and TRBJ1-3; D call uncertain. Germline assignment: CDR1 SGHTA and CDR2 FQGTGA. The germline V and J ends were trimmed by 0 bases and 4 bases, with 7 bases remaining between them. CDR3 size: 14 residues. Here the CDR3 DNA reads TGTGCCAGCAGCTTAACTCTTGGCGGAAACACCATATATTTT. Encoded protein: CASSLTLGGNTIYF.

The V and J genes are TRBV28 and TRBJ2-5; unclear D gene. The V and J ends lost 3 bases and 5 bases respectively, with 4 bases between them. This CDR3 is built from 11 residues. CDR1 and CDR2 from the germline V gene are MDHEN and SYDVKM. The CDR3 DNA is TGTGCCAGCAGTTTGAGGGAGACCCAGTACTTC. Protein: CASSLRETQYF.

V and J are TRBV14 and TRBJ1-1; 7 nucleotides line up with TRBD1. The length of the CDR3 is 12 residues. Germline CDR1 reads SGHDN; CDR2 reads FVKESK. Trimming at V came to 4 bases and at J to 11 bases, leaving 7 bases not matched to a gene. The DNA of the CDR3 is TGTGCCAGCAGCCCCGACAGGGTAGCGGCTTTCTTT. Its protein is CASSPDRVAAFF.

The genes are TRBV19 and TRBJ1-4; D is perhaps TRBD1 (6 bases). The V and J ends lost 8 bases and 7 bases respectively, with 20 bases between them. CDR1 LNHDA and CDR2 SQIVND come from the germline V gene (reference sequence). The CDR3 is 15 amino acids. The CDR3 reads CASGVLNRETEKLFF. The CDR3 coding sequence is TGTGCCAGTGGGGTACTCAACAGGGAAACTGAAAAACTGTTTTTT.

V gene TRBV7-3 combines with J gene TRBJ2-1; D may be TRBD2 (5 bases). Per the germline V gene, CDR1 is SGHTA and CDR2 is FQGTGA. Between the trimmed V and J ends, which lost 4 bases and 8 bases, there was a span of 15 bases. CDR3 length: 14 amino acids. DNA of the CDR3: TGTGCCAGCAGCTCCCTGAATGGCGGGTATGAGCAGTTCTTC. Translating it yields CASSSLNGGYEQFF.

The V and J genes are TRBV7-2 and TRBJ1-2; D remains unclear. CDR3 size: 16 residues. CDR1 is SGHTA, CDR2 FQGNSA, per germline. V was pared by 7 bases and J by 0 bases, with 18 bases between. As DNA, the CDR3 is TGTGCCAGCACGCGCCTTTCGACGGGTGCTAACTATGGCTACACCTTC. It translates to CASTRLSTGANYGYTF.

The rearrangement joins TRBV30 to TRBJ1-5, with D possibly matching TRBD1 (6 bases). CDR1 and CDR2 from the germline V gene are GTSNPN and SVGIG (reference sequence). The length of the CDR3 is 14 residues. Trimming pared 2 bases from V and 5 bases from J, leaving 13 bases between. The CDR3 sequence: CAWSLYRADQPQHF. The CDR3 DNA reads TGTGCCTGGAGTCTCTACAGGGCGGATCAGCCCCAGCATTTT.